This TCR beta chain was recovered during a study of T cells in Graves' hyperthyroidism and ophthalmopathy. This clonotype was observed many times. Since a much larger clone is just one base distant, this may be a read error. The CDR3 length is 13 residues. The source material, RNA transcripts, was used to amplify TCR beta CDR3 regions. The HTBI primer set drove a first-round RT-PCR of the TCR CDR3. TCRdb passed the multiplex PCR reads through MiXCR, listing each CDR3 protein once. The sample records almost 250,000 distinct CDR3 sequences, roughly 22% being singletons. The chain joins TRBV12-3 or TRBV12-4 to TRBJ2-7, with D possibly matching TRBD2 (6 bases). The specimen was blood. The source of this sequence is a woman between 40 and 50 years old with Graves' ophthalmopathy. CDR3 amino acids: CARSTRELYEQYF. The CDR3 DNA sequence: TGTGCCCGCAGCACTCGGGAGCTCTACGAGCAGTACTTC.